This paragraph reports one T cell receptor beta chain. The antigen it binds to is not known. Base-call qualities are not available, and no considerably larger clone is one nucleotide away. The data belong to a study of blood T cells in healthy people across ages (dated by TCRdb to the mid-2010s). In the study overall: In model experiments, template switching captured roughly one uniquely barcoded TCR beta cDNA molecule for every two T cells. Using deep sequencing normalized with unique cDNA molecular identifiers, the study measured how TCR beta repertoire diversity changes with age. Four age groups were formed from the donors: young (average about 16 years), middle-aged (around 41), aged (roughly 58) and long-lived (about 75). To avoid experimental bias, donors of different ages were distributed randomly across sequencing lanes. For two donors (one aged 18 to 30 and one aged 80 or older), the study analyzed two additional independent replicas of 1 million unique cDNA reads from the same blood draw. Broader findings and caveats from the paper: Because profiling used bulk unsorted PBMCs, naive and antigen-experienced compartments could not be compared conclusively. Observed TCR beta diversity correlated strongly with the percentage of naive T cells measured by flow cytometry. As age increased, observed TCR beta diversity per million T cells dropped in a roughly linear way, and a significant reduction was already evident by age 40. The long-lived group showed more naive CD4+ T cells, fewer expanded clones and increased TCR diversity than the aged group, suggesting age selection. Because the CMV infection status of the donors was unknown, age-related changes in expanded clonotypes may potentially have been confounded. Estimates of total diversity from one million sequenced T cells were regarded as lower bounds and underestimates.

The CDR3 spans 13 residues, from the cysteine through the phenylalanine. The CDR3 DNA has 39 bases and is translated from base 1. The germline V end is reduced by 1 base and the J end by 6 bases; junction bases left unmatched: 3. Looking up the germline V gene (reference sequence) yields CDR1 DFQATT and CDR2 SNEGSKA. Library preparation employed 5' RACE. For sequencing, an Illumina HiSeq 2500 was employed. A second PCR of roughly 7 to 11 cycles was performed with a sample-barcoded 5' primer and a J-beta primer mix. Each TCR beta cDNA molecule received a unique molecular identifier from a template-switch 5' adaptor carrying 12 random nucleotides. At least 2.5 million CDR3-containing paired-end reads were obtained from each sample. All of the RNA was converted into first-strand cDNA using the Mint cDNA synthesis kit, with a TRBC-specific oligonucleotide serving as the primer. After uracil-DNA glycosylase treatment, a first 18-cycle PCR used universal primers M1SS and BC2_uni_R on all cDNA. The paper's processing steps were these. For normalization, 1 million high-quality reads were randomly selected from each sample, with every read carrying a distinct molecular identifier. Instead of being binned into consensus sequences, reads with shared molecular identifiers were discarded. CDR3 identification, clonotype clustering and error correction used MiTCR with a Q25 quality threshold and the strictest error-elimination algorithm. Lower-bound total TCR beta diversity was estimated with a nonparametric unseen species model using Euler transformation. The public reads were reprocessed in TCRdb via fastp at Q25 and MiXCR, keeping in-frame beta chains. Merged by CDR3 protein, the rows form single entries marked with the most common genes and DNA. Clone size and V and J calls follow TCRdb, not the original study. For this sample the table gives about 680,000 distinct CDR3 sequences, of which over 45% were detected only once. The ten largest account for under 35% of the sample.

Donors were 35 to 40 systemically healthy Caucasian individuals from Russia aged roughly 6 to 100 years. Each donor gave 8 to 10 milliliters of peripheral blood, drawn into EDTA-treated Vacutainer tubes. PBMCs were isolated by Ficoll-Paque density-gradient centrifugation, with at least 6 million obtained per sample. Trizol reagent was used to extract total RNA from PBMCs, with at least 5.5 micrograms per sample. Naive CD45RAhigh/CD27high T cell percentages were measured by flow cytometry on a PBMC aliquot from every donor. The source of this sequence is an older woman in good health. The sample taken for sequencing was blood. The rearrangement combines TRBV20-1 with TRBJ2-3; 8 nucleotides in the junction match TRBD1. The bases read TGCAGTGCTAGAGCCAGGGGGCTCGATACGCAGTATTTT. Its translation reads: CSARARGLDTQYF.